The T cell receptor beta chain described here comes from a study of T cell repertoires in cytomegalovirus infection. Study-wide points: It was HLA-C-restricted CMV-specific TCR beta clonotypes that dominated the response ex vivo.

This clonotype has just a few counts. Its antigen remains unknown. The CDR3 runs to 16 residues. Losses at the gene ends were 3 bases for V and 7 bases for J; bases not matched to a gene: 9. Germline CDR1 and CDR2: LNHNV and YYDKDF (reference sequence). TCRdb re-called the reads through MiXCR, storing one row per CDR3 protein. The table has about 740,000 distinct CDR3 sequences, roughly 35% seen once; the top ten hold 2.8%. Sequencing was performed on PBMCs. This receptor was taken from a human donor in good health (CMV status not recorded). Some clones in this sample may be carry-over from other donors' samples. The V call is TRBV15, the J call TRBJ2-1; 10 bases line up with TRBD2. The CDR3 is CATSSNLAGAANEQFF. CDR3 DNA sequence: TGTGCCACCAGCAGTAACCTAGCGGGAGCTGCTAATGAGCAGTTCTTC.